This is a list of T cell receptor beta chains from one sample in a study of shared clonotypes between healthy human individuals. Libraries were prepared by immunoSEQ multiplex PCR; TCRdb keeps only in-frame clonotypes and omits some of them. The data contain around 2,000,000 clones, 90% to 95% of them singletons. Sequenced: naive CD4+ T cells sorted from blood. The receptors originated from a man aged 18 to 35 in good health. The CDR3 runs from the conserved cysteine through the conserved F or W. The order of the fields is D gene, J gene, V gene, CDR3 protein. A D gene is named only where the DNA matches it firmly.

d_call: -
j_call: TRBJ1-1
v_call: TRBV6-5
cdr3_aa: CASTRGGPGNTEAFF

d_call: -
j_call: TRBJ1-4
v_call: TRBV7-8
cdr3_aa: CASSLGGTGDTNEKLFF

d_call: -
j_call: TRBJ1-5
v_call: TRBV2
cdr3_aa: CASSYVDNQPQHF

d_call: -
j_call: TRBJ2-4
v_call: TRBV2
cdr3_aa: CASSEEALLAKNIQYF

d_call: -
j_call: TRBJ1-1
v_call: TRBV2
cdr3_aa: CASSVAPNTEAFF

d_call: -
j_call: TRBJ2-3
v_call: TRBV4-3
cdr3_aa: CASSPSLGTDTQYF

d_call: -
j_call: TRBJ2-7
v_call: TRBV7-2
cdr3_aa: CASSEGTHAFYEQYF

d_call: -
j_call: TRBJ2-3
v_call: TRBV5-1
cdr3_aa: CASSLAWGTADTQYF

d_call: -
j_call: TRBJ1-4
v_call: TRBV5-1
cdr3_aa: CASRNRDLGEKLFF

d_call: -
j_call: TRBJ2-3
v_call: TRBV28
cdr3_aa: CASKSAADTQYF

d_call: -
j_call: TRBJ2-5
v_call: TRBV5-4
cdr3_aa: CASSPGPQETQYF

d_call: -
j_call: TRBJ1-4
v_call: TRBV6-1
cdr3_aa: CASVPQSGEKLFF

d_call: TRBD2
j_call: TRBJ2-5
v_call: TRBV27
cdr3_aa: CASSLSEGGAQETQYF

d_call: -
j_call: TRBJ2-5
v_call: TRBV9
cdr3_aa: CASSVGGGKETQYF

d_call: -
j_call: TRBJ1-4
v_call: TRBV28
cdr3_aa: CASTHIEGPNEKLFF